Listed below are T cell receptor beta chains from one sample, sequenced in a study of response to subunit inactivated influenza vaccine. TCRdb re-derived calls from the RT-PCR reads in MiXCR, one entry per CDR3 protein. Counted here are approximately 160,000 distinct CDR3 sequences, about 10% occurring once; the ten biggest clones make up about a third. The sequencing here drew on CD8+ T cells sorted from PBMCs, taken less than 30 months after vaccination. The receptors here all came from a man aged 50 to 69 who received an inactivated influenza vaccine. Each CDR3 is given with its conserved first and last residue. Each record gives: J gene, D gene, clone size, V gene, CDR3 protein, CDR3 DNA. D genes are given only for firm matches. Expanded clones are given a class, and other clones once, few, many or no size at all.

TRBJ2-3,.,.,TRBV7-9,CASSLQFRDTQYF,TGTGCCAGCAGCTTACAATTTCGGGATACGCAGTATTTT
TRBJ1-1,.,.,TRBV5-5,CASSLELMNTEAFF,TGTGCCAGCAGCTTGGAACTAATGAACACTGAAGCTTTCTTT
TRBJ1-4,.,.,TRBV5-5,CASSYRDGLSLTNEKLFF,TGTGCCAGCAGCTACCGGGACGGACTATCACTAACTAATGAAAAACTGTTTTTT
TRBJ2-3,.,many,TRBV4-3,CASSREIRGSGADTQYF,TGCGCCAGCAGCCGAGAGATAAGGGGGAGTGGGGCAGATACGCAGTATTTT
TRBJ2-1,TRBD2,many,TRBV4-3,CASSQDVFLSSGGAWNEQFF,TGCGCCAGCAGCCAAGATGTGTTTTTGAGTAGCGGGGGGGCTTGGAATGAGCAGTTCTTC
TRBJ1-5,.,few,TRBV12-3/TRBV12-4,CASSFGRAENQPQHF,TGTGCCAGCAGTTTTGGCAGGGCGGAAAATCAGCCCCAGCATTTT
TRBJ2-1,TRBD2,.,TRBV7-8,CASSLVPRAGGRNEQFF,TGTGCCAGCAGCTTAGTCCCTCGAGCGGGGGGGCGAAATGAGCAGTTCTTC
TRBJ2-1,TRBD1,.,TRBV27,CASTQGRGSYNEQFF,TGTGCCAGCACTCAAGGCAGGGGGTCCTACAATGAGCAGTTCTTC
TRBJ2-1,.,few,TRBV25-1,CASSVGVSNEQFF,TGTGCCAGCAGTGTGGGAGTCAGCAATGAGCAGTTCTTC
TRBJ2-1,TRBD2,few,TRBV6-5,CASSYDEGLVHNEQFF,TGTGCCAGCAGTTACGACGAAGGACTAGTTCACAATGAGCAGTTCTTC
TRBJ1-6,.,.,TRBV7-9,CASSLTRNPNSPLHF,TGTGCCAGCAGCTTAACAAGAAATCCTAATTCACCCCTCCACTTT
TRBJ2-2,.,few,TRBV6-1,CASSLYTATGELFF,TGTGCCAGCAGCCTCTATACCGCTACCGGGGAGCTGTTTTTT
TRBJ2-7,TRBD1,few,TRBV5-1,CASSLGTGTSYEQYF,TGCGCCAGCAGCTTGGGGACAGGGACCTCCTACGAGCAGTACTTC
TRBJ2-1,TRBD2,few,TRBV28,CASRAGTSNEQFF,TGTGCCAGTAGAGCCGGGACTAGCAATGAGCAGTTCTTC
TRBJ2-5,.,many,TRBV12-3/TRBV12-4,CASSLEEAGMKTQYF,TGTGCCAGCAGTTTAGAGGAGGCCGGTATGAAGACCCAGTACTTC
TRBJ2-3,TRBD1,few,TRBV12-3/TRBV12-4,CASRSQGAWRDTQYF,TGTGCCAGCCGCTCCCAGGGGGCTTGGAGAGATACGCAGTATTTT
TRBJ2-3,.,.,TRBV5-1,CASSGGGFGTDTQYF,TGCGCCAGCAGCGGAGGGGGGTTCGGGACAGATACGCAGTATTTT
TRBJ2-7,TRBD2,few,TRBV5-1,CASSLDGLAGAAYEQYF,TGCGCCAGCAGCTTGGACGGACTAGCGGGGGCCGCCTACGAGCAGTACTTC
TRBJ1-1,TRBD1,.,TRBV3-1,CASSPAGTGGAFEAFF,TGTGCCAGCAGCCCTGCCGGGACAGGGGGCGCATTTGAAGCTTTCTTT
TRBJ2-1,TRBD2,many,TRBV20-1,CSARDLRGGAGNEQFF,TGCAGTGCTAGAGATTTGCGCGGGGGGGCCGGCAATGAGCAGTTCTTC
TRBJ2-1,TRBD2,.,TRBV24-1,CATSDLQTSGRANEQFF,TGTGCCACCAGTGATTTGCAAACTAGCGGGAGGGCAAACGAGCAGTTCTTC
TRBJ2-7,.,.,TRBV10-3,CAISESWTPPYEQYF,TGTGCCATCAGTGAGTCCTGGACACCTCCCTACGAGCAGTACTTC
TRBJ2-7,TRBD1,.,TRBV7-8,CASSFGQAYTYEQYF,TGTGCCAGCAGCTTCGGACAGGCGTACACCTACGAGCAGTACTTC
TRBJ1-1,TRBD1,few,TRBV9,CASGQGGAPPEAFF,TGTGCCAGCGGGCAGGGGGGGGCCCCACCTGAAGCTTTCTTT